One and the same sample provided the 15 T cell receptor beta chains below, sequenced in a study of T-cell memory formation after mild COVID-19 (dated by TCRdb to about 2021). Receptor libraries were prepared by 5' RACE. Sequencing used an Illumina NovaSeq 6000. The raw public data were reprocessed by TCRdb itself: fastp quality trimming at Q25, MiXCR clonotype calling, in-frame beta chains only. Identical CDR3 protein sequences are pooled into one entry, listed with their most common genes and DNA. This sample is represented by 110,000 to 150,000 distinct CDR3 sequences; 14% of them were singletons. Approximately 30% of the sample rests with the top ten. The sequenced material came from PBMCs or a T cell subset sorted from them (not recorded which). These receptors all come from an adult woman who had mild COVID-19 (a few samples of this study predate the infection). The sample titles of this study are shuffled in the database, so cell type and time point are left out; the donor was told from shared clones.

The chain carries TRBV7-6 and TRBJ1-1, with D possibly matching TRBD1 (6 bases). Deletions cut 5 bases from V and 4 bases from J, with 20 bases between. Germline CDR1 reads SGHVS; CDR2 reads FNYEAQ. The CDR3 length is 16 residues. Here the CDR3 DNA reads TGTGCCAGCAGCCCCGGGGTGCGGGGGGCAATCACTGAAGCTTTCTTT. Translating it yields CASSPGVRGAITEAFF.

The V call is TRBV7-6, the J call TRBJ2-7; 13 positions agree with TRBD2. Losses at the gene ends were 5 bases for V and 5 bases for J; bases not matched to a gene: 9. The CDR3 is made up of 16 amino acids. Germline V gene data show CDR1 as SGHVS and CDR2 as FNYEAQ. The CDR3 DNA sequence: TGTGCCAGCAGCCCCCGACTAGCGGGGGGTGTAGACGAGCAGTACTTC. Protein: CASSPRLAGGVDEQYF. The full variable domain, rest sourced from reference TRBV7-6 and TRBJ2-7, is GAGVSQSPRYKVTKRGQDVALRCDPISGHVSLYWYRQALGQGPEFLTYFNYEAQQDKSGLPNDRFSAERPEGSISTLTIQRTEQRDSAMYRCASSPRLAGGVDEQYFGPGTRLTVT.

This clonotype was found a few times. The CDR3 reads CASSMTGMNTEAFF. In DNA, the CDR3 is TGTGCCAGTAGTATGACAGGGATGAACACTGAAGCTTTCTTT. The chain couples TRBV19 to TRBJ1-1, with 7 positions matching TRBD1. Unmatched junction bases numbered 1, after V lost 3 bases and J lost 0 bases. The CDR3 consists of 14 residues. Germline CDR1 LNHDA, CDR2 SQIVND (reference sequence).

The J gene is TRBJ2-3, the V gene TRBV5-1; 7 bases are shared with TRBD2. After removal of 4 bases from V and 4 bases from J, the junction contained 6 bases not matched to a gene. Germline V gives CDR1 SGHRS, CDR2 YFSETQ. The CDR3 extends over 14 amino acids. CDR3 DNA sequence: TGCGCCAGCAGCCCCCCTAGCGGAGCAGATACGCAGTATTTT. It is translated as CASSPPSGADTQYF.

This clonotype was picked up a small number of times. This sequence joins TRBV21-1 and TRBJ2-7. TRBV21-1 counts as a pseudogene. CDR3 length: 11 amino acids. Here the CDR3 reads CASSDHWEQYF. The CDR3 DNA reads TGTGCCAGCAGCGACCACTGGGAGCAGTACTTC.

This clonotype was recorded a few times. The V gene is TRBV20-1, the J gene TRBJ2-7; TRBD2 matches at 8 bases. The length of the CDR3 is 16 residues. CDR1 is DFQATT and CDR2 is SNEGSKA in the germline V gene (reference sequence). Here the CDR3 DNA reads TGCAGAGCTCAGCGGGGGTTACAACTCTCCAACTACGAGCAGTACTTC. Translated, it gives CRAQRGLQLSNYEQYF.

The V and J genes are TRBV5-1 and TRBJ1-2; D is uncertain. V lost 3 bases to trimming and J lost 3 bases, with 21 bases between them. Germline assignment: CDR1 SGHRS and CDR2 YFSETQ. This CDR3 has 17 amino acids. CDR3 protein: CASSSTESLYNYYGYTF. CDR3 in DNA: TGCGCCAGCAGCTCTACAGAGTCCCTCTACAATTACTATGGCTACACCTTC.

This clonotype was seen more than once but under ten times. The chain employs TRBV10-3 and TRBJ2-1; 11 bases match TRBD2. CDR1 is ENHRY and CDR2 is SYGVKD in the germline V gene. V dropped 10 bases and J dropped 4; count of bases not matched to a gene: 6. The CDR3 runs to 14 residues. This chain's CDR3 is CAKPGLADYNEQFF. The CDR3 DNA is TGTGCCAAGCCGGGACTAGCGGATTACAATGAGCAGTTCTTC.

This chain connects TRBV27 to TRBJ2-1; 14 bases fit TRBD2. Germline V gene lookup returns CDR1 MNHEY and CDR2 SMNVEV (reference sequence). The CDR3 consists of 17 residues. After removal of 2 bases from V and 8 bases from J, the junction contained 8 bases not matched to a gene. This CDR3 reads CASSLRGLAGDMYEQFF. In DNA form, the CDR3 reads TGTGCCAGCAGTTTAAGGGGACTAGCGGGAGATATGTATGAGCAGTTCTTC.

This clonotype has just a few counts. The chain recombines TRBV2 with TRBJ2-1, with TRBD2 as a possible D gene (6 bases). V was shortened by 2 bases and J by 4 bases, with 15 bases between the two germline ends. The CDR3 sequence is 16 residues long. From germline, CDR1 is SNHLY and CDR2 FYNNEI. CDR3 DNA: TGTGCCAGCAGTGAATCCCCGGGGGAAGCTTACAATGAGCAGTTCTTC. It specifies CASSESPGEAYNEQFF.

In this sample, this clonotype turned up a few times. The chain uses TRBV7-9 and TRBJ2-3; 9 bases are shared with TRBD1. V was clipped by 5 bases and J by 11 bases; unmatched bases: 5. This CDR3 is built from 12 residues. Looked up from germline, CDR1 is SEHNR and CDR2 is FQNEAQ (reference sequence). The chain's CDR3 is CASSGGQGGQYF. CDR3 bases: TGTGCCAGCAGCGGGGGACAGGGTGGGCAGTATTTT.

The rearrangement uses TRBV29-1 and TRBJ1-1; 7 bases match TRBD1. Germline V gene sequence: CDR1 SQVTM, CDR2 ANQGSEA. The ends lost 2 bases at V and 3 bases at J; junction bases unmatched: 6. This CDR3 is 14 amino acids long. The CDR3 region has the DNA TGCAGCGTTGAAACTCAGGGGGTTGACACTGAAGCTTTCTTT. Translating it yields CSVETQGVDTEAFF.

This clonotype was seen a few times. The chain employs TRBV4-3 and TRBJ2-1; TRBD2 matches at 10 bases. The CDR3 consists of 16 residues. Germline V gives CDR1 LGHNA, CDR2 YSLEER. J gave up 4 bases and V 4 bases, and 7 bases lay outside the gene matches. Here the CDR3 DNA reads TGCGCCAGCAGCCTTTTTACTAGCGGGACTTACAATGAGCAGTTCTTC. Translating it yields CASSLFTSGTYNEQFF.

The chain joins TRBV4-2 to TRBJ2-7; D is possibly TRBD1 or TRBD2 (6 bases each). V was shortened by 5 bases and J by 5 bases, with 19 bases between the two germline ends. This CDR3 region has 15 residues. CDR1 is LGHNA and CDR2 is YNFKEQ in the germline V gene. The CDR3 coding sequence is TGTGCCAGCAGCGAGGTCCGGACCGGGGGCCACGAGCAGTACTTC. It translates to CASSEVRTGGHEQYF.

This sequence joins TRBV7-2 and TRBJ2-1; TRBD2 matches 11 bases. The CDR3 is 17 residues long. The trim removed 4 bases at V and 2 bases at J, leaving 7 bases unmatched. Germline V gene data show CDR1 as SGHTA and CDR2 as FQGNSA. CDR3 region: CASSSGLAGPPYNEQFF. CDR3 DNA sequence: TGTGCCAGCAGCTCCGGACTAGCGGGCCCTCCCTACAATGAGCAGTTCTTC.